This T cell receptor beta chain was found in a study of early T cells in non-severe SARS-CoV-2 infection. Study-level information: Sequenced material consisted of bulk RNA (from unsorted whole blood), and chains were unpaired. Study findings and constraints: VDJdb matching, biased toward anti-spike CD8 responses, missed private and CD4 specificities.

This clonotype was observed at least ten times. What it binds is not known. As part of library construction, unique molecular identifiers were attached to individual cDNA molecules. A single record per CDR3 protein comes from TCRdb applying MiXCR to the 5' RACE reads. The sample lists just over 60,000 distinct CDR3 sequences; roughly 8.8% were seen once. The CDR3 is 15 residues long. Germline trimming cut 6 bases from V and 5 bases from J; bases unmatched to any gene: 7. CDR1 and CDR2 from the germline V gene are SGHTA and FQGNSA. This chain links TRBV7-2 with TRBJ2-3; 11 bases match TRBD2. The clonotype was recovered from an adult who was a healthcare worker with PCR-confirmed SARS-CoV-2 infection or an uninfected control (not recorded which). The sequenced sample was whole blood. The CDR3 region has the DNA TGTGCCAGCAGTACACTAGCGGGGGTGGGAGATACGCAGTATTTT. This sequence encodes CASSTLAGVGDTQYF.